Below, 20 T cell receptor beta chains from the same sample are listed, as sequenced in a study of blood T cell repertoires in COVID-19. Libraries were prepared by immunoSEQ multiplex PCR; TCRdb keeps only in-frame clonotypes and omits some of them. The data show 300,000 to 450,000 clones, less than 90% seen once. Sequences were obtained from PBMCs or T cells enriched from blood (not recorded which). These TCRs come from a woman in her 30s who had recovered from COVID-19.

This clone has just one count. The J gene is TRBJ1-4, the V gene TRBV24-1, with a possible D match to TRBD1 (6 bases). The V gene lost 5 bases and the J gene lost 6 bases, with 18 bases spanning the gap. Germline loops: CDR1 KGHDR, CDR2 SFDVKD. CDR3 length equals 16 residues. This CDR3 is CATSAGGSAGDEKLFF. DNA of the CDR3: TGTGCCACCAGTGCGGGGGGCTCGGCTGGAGATGAAAAACTGTTTTTT.

This chain uses TRBV19 with TRBJ1-2; D is uncertain. Trimming took 1 base from V and 2 from J, leaving 5 bases between them. The V gene's germline CDR1 is LNHDA and CDR2 SQIVND (reference sequence). The CDR3 extends over 13 amino acids. The CDR3 coding sequence is TGTGCCAGTAGTATAGCACGGAACTATGGCTACACCTTC. Translating it yields CASSIARNYGYTF.

The chain couples TRBV9 to TRBJ2-7; 9 nucleotides align to TRBD1. V dropped 3 bases and J dropped 5; count of bases not matched to a gene: 9. The CDR3 contains 15 residues. CDR1 and CDR2 from the germline V gene are SGDLS and YYNGEE. CDR3 in amino acids: CASSASGTGYDEQYF. The CDR3 DNA reads TGTGCCAGCAGCGCCTCCGGGACAGGGTACGACGAGCAGTACTTC.

This chain uses TRBV3-1 (or the pseudogene TRBV3-2) with TRBJ2-7, with 9 bases matching TRBD1. CDR1 and CDR2 from the germline V gene are LGHDT and YNNKEL (reference sequence). V lost 4 bases, J lost 4 bases, and 8 bases stayed unmatched. This CDR3 region has 15 residues. CDR3 residues: CASSRWGGQGYEQYF. CDR3 bases: TGTGCCAGCAGCCGCTGGGGGGGACAGGGATACGAGCAGTACTTC.

Written as DNA, the CDR3 is TGTGCCAGCAGCCAAGACGCCCGGGGGCAGCCCCAGCATTTT. Protein product: CASSQDARGQPQHF. The V call is TRBV3-1 (or the pseudogene TRBV3-2), the J call TRBJ1-5; TRBD1 might be the D (5 bases). V was cut by 0 bases and J by 7 bases, with 10 bases left in between. Germline CDR1 and CDR2: LGHDT and YNNKEL (reference sequence). The CDR3 covers 14 residues.

The chain joins TRBV28 to TRBJ2-3; D might be TRBD1 (6 bases). The CDR3 length is 13 residues. Deletions cut 5 bases from V and 0 bases from J, with 6 bases between. Looked up from germline, CDR1 is MDHEN and CDR2 is SYDVKM. This CDR3 is CASSTGSTDTQYF. In DNA form, the CDR3 reads TGTGCCAGCAGTACAGGGAGCACAGATACGCAGTATTTT.

The V gene is TRBV5-1, the J gene TRBJ1-3; 10 positions agree with TRBD1. CDR1 is SGHRS and CDR2 is YFSETQ in the germline V gene. The CDR3 runs 14 residues. V lost 4 bases and J lost 8; bases outside the gene matches: 6. CDR3 nucleotide sequence: TGCGCCAGCAGCGAGGACAGGGGGGATGACACCATATATTTT. Amino acid sequence: CASSEDRGDDTIYF.

This chain connects TRBV7-9 to TRBJ1-1; 7 bases fit TRBD1. The CDR3 runs to 14 residues. The J segment lost 3 bases and the V segment lost 6 bases, leaving 7 bases of the junction unmatched. The germline V gene encodes CDR1 SEHNR and CDR2 FQNEAQ (reference sequence). The CDR3 DNA reads as TGTGCCAGCAGTAAGGACAGGTGGGACACTGAAGCTTTCTTT. Residues: CASSKDRWDTEAFF.

In its sample, this clone was seen once. The rearrangement links TRBV18 to TRBJ2-1; 14 bases line up with TRBD2. Germline V gene data show CDR1 as KGHSH and CDR2 as LQKENI. After removal of 3 bases from V and 6 bases from J, the junction contained 4 bases not matched to a gene. This CDR3 comprises 16 residues. CDR3 in DNA: TGTGCCAGCTCACCTTCTGGACTAGCGGGGGGCAATGAGCAGTTCTTC. Its translation: CASSPSGLAGGNEQFF.

The rearrangement uses TRBV27 and TRBJ1-5; no reliable D call. In germline, CDR1 is MNHEY, CDR2 SMNVEV (reference sequence). Between the trimmed V and J ends, which lost 4 bases and 7 bases, there was a span of 8 bases. The CDR3 has 12 residues. CDR3 sequence reads: CASSSHGQPQHF. DNA of the CDR3: TGTGCCAGCAGTTCCCACGGGCAGCCCCAGCATTTT.

This sequence joins TRBV19 and TRBJ1-1, with unresolved D. Germline CDR1 and CDR2: LNHDA and SQIVND (reference sequence). Trimming took off 9 bases at V and 1 base at J, with 6 bases between the two ends. This CDR3 is built from 11 residues. The CDR3 coding sequence is TGTGCCAGCCTCCGGAACACTGAAGCTTTCTTT. Its translation is CASLRNTEAFF.

A word on this clone: One end of the junction varies from germline; a read error may be responsible. The chain has TRBV11-2 and TRBJ2-3; 8 nucleotides align to TRBD2. The CDR3 spans 14 residues. In germline, CDR1 is SGHAT, CDR2 FQNNGV. The CDR3 DNA follows: TGTGCCAGCAGCATGGACCGGACTAGCCCACTTCCCGGGTTT. This sequence encodes CASSMDRTSPLPGF.

The chain carries TRBV12-3 or TRBV12-4 and TRBJ1-1; D remains unclear. The V end was cut by 6 bases, the J end by 1 base, with 9 bases between. This CDR3 has 13 residues. The CDR3 loop is CASRSRQNTEAFF. CDR3 nucleotide sequence: TGTGCCAGCAGGAGCCGACAGAACACTGAAGCTTTCTTT.

The gene calls are TRBV6-1 and TRBJ1-2, with unresolved D. Per the germline V gene, CDR1 is MNHNS and CDR2 is SASEGT. Trimming left V 1 base short and J 5 bases short, with 11 bases between. The CDR3 length is 14 residues. CDR3 DNA: TGTGCCAGCAGTGAAGGTGACTTTCGGTATGGCTACACCTTC. Protein: CASSEGDFRYGYTF.

The chain couples TRBV19 to TRBJ1-1, with unresolved D. The CDR3 is 16 residues long. The germline V gene has CDR1 LNHDA and CDR2 SQIVND (reference sequence). Trimming removed 1 base from V and 2 bases from J, with 14 bases in between. This CDR3 reads CASSIVHITDNTEAFF. For the CDR3, the DNA is TGTGCCAGTAGTATAGTTCACATTACAGACAACACTGAAGCTTTCTTT.

This clone was counted a few times. The rearrangement joins TRBV4-2 to TRBJ2-3; 7 bases fit TRBD2. The CDR3 has 18 amino acids. Germline V gives CDR1 LGHNA, CDR2 YNFKEQ. V lost 0 bases to trimming and J lost 2 bases; unmatched junction nucleotides: 11. CDR3 region: CASSQEPLGAGNTDTQYF. CDR3 coding DNA: TGTGCCAGCAGCCAAGAGCCCCTAGGAGCGGGGAACACAGATACGCAGTATTTT.

The gene calls are TRBV24-1 and TRBJ1-2, with 8 positions matching TRBD1. The CDR3 has 14 amino acids. J was trimmed by 8 bases and V by 0 bases; bases with no gene match: 4. Germline-derived CDR1 and CDR2 are KGHDR and SFDVKD. CDR3 coding DNA: TGTGCCACCAGTGATTTGTGGGGACAGGACGGCTACACCTTC. It is translated as CATSDLWGQDGYTF.

This clone has a handful of counts. The chain couples TRBV19 to TRBJ1-2, with 8 bases lining up with TRBD1. Germline CDR1 LNHDA, CDR2 SQIVND (reference sequence). V was clipped by 7 bases and J by 7 bases; unmatched bases: 8. CDR3 length: 13 residues. CDR3 sequence: CASTGQGLSGYTF. As DNA, the CDR3 is TGTGCCAGTACTGGACAGGGCTTAAGTGGCTACACCTTC.

This clone was seen a single time. The chain recombines TRBV7-6 with TRBJ2-7; D might be TRBD1 (6 bases). Trimming cost V 3 bases and J 3 bases, with 18 bases left between them. The CDR3 is 16 amino acids. Per germline, CDR1 SGHVS and CDR2 FNYEAQ. The CDR3 region has the DNA TGTGCCAGCAGCTTGGGTGTAGGGACACAGAGCTACGAGCAGTACTTC. Translation: CASSLGVGTQSYEQYF.

The chain combines TRBV19 with TRBJ1-1, with D maybe TRBD1 (6 bases). V gave up 7 bases and J gave up 6 bases, with 21 bases separating them. CDR1 and CDR2 from the germline V gene are LNHDA and SQIVND (reference sequence). This CDR3 has 15 amino acids. The CDR3 spells CASIGLVGARSEAFF. As DNA, the CDR3 is TGTGCCAGTATAGGACTTGTGGGGGCGAGGTCTGAAGCTTTCTTT.